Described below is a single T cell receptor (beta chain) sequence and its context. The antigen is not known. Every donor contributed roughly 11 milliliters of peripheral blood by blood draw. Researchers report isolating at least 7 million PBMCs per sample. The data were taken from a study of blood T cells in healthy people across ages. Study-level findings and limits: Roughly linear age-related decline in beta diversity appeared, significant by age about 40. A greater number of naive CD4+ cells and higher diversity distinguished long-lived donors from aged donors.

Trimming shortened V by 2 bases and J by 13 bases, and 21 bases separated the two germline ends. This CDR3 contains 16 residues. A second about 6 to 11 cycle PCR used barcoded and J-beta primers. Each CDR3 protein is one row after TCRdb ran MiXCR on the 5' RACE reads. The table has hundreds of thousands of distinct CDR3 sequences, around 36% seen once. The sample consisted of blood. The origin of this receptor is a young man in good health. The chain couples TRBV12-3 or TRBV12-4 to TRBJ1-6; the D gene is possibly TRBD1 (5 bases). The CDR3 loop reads CASSLSGPSVISPLHF. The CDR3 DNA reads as TGTGCCAGCAGTTTATCGGGGCCGTCGGTCATCTCGCCCCTCCACTTT.